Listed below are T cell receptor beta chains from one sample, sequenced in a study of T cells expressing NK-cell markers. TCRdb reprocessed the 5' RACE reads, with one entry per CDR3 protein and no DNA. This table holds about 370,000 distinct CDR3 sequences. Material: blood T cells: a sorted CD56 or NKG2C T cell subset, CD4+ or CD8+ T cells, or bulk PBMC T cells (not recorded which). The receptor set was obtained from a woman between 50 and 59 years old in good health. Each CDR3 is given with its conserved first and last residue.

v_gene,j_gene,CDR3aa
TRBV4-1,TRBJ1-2,CASSQDRDRGGGYTF
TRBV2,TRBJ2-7,CASSIPGRIYEQYF
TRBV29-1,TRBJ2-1,CSCKAGGPNEQFF
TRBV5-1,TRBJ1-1,CASSSDRPNTEAFF
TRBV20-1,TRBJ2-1,CSARDSAGGPLSYNEQFF
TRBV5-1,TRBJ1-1,CASSYIGGTEAFF
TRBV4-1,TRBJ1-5,CASSQTDYSNQPQHF
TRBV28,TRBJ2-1,CASRVQGPEQFF
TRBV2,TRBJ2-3,CASGKTDTQYF
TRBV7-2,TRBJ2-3,CASRRQAFTDTQYF
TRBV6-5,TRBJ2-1,CASLLSLGGRNEQFF
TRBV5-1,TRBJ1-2,CASSLETGEVHGYTF
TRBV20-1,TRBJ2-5,CSARDLAETQYF
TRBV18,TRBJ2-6,CASRNAGEAANVLTF
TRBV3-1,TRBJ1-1,CASKQGVTEAFF
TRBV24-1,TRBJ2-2,CATRPRAGLNTGELFF
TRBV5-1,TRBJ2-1,CASSLASDSYNEQFF
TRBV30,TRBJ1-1,CAWIVLRGFFTEAFF
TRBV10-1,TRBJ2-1,CASSPPGLADNEQFF
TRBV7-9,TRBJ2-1,CASSSMERVGNEQFF
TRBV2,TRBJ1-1,CASSVRQMNTEAFF
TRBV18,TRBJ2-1,CASSSNRVNEQFF
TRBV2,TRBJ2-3,CASADGSTRDTQYF
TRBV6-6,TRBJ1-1,CASRPRAGTEAFF
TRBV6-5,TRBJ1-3,CASAPGAGNTIYF
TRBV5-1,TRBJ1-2,CASSKDRAYGYTF
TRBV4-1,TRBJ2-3,CASSQQLASTDTQYF
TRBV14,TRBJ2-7,CASSAGLEPYEQYF
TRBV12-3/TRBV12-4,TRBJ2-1,CASRPRGNEQFF
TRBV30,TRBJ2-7,CAWSPLTGQGYEQYF
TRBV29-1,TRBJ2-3,CSVGEGGNTQYF
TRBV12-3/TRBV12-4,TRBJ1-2,CASSPQGNYGYTF
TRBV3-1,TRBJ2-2,CASSQDRSSGALSTGELFF
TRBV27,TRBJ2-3,CASIRDSGRTDTQYF
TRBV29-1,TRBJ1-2,CSVEERQGYYGYTF
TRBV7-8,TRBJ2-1,CASSFAGGGSEQFF
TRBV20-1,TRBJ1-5,CSATVTGSPFPQPQHF
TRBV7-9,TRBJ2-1,CASTITIGLAGSYNEQFF
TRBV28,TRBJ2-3,CASSLTLAGGRGTQYF
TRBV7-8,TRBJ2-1,CASCDSPLGNEQFF